This T cell receptor (beta chain) was captured by sequencing in a study of monozygotic twins with inflammatory bowel disease. Both TCRalpha and TCRbeta cDNA were subjected to two nested PCRs lasting approximately 16 and 10 cycles. One entry per CDR3 protein, without DNA, is what TCRdb gives after re-calling the 5' RACE reads. In all, the sample yields 350,000 to 500,000 distinct CDR3 sequences. As concerns this clonotype: The antigen is undetermined.

General study results and limits: Differing immunosuppressive treatments may have added variability to patient repertoires. Other individuals had fewer clonotypes in common with IBD patients than with healthy twins, especially with disease activity. Healthy co-twins exceeded IBD patients in TCRbeta diversity as measured by inverse Simpson.

The sequence derives from a human donor with ulcerative colitis or Crohn's disease, or a healthy co-twin of an affected twin (not recorded which). The specimen was blood.

The CDR3 sequence: CASSQTSVHNEQFF. The chain is built from TRBV6-2 or TRBV6-3 and TRBJ2-1. The CDR3 has 14 residues. From germline, CDR1 is MNHEY and CDR2 SVGEGT.